The 3 T cell receptor beta chains below were found in one sample sequenced in a study of T cells in Graves' hyperthyroidism and ophthalmopathy. TCR beta CDR3 regions were amplified from RNA. The TCR CDR3 was amplified in a first-round RT-PCR using the HTBI primer set. TCRdb re-derived calls from the multiplex PCR reads in MiXCR, one entry per CDR3 protein. In the table there are approximately 500,000 distinct CDR3 sequences, 46% of which are singletons. Sequencing was done on a sample of peripheral blood or thyroid tissue (not recorded which). The receptors shown here come from a young woman with Graves' hyperthyroidism.

This clonotype was seen at least ten times. The CDR3 coding sequence is TGTGCCAGCAGTTTAGCGTGGGGTGGCGAGCAGTACTTC. As protein: CASSLAWGGEQYF. The chain recombines TRBV12-3 or TRBV12-4 with TRBJ2-7; D gene ambiguous. The CDR3 has 13 residues. The V gene lost 0 bases and the J gene lost 6 bases, with 9 bases spanning the gap.

The gene calls are TRBV20-1 and TRBJ2-3, with 8 bases identical to TRBD2. CDR1 and CDR2 from the germline V gene are DFQATT and SNEGSKA (reference sequence). Trimming removed 1 base from V and 4 bases from J; junction bases left unmatched: 4. The CDR3 runs to 14 residues. This CDR3 reads CSARGGLVADTQYF. The DNA of the CDR3 is TGCAGTGCTAGAGGGGGACTAGTGGCAGATACGCAGTATTTT.

This clonotype was detected many times. The rearrangement uses TRBV7-2 and TRBJ2-2; TRBD2 is a possible D gene (5 bases). This CDR3 comprises 15 residues. Germline V lookup: CDR1 SGHTA, CDR2 FQGNSA. The V end lost 0 bases, the J end lost 5 bases, and 10 bases lay between the germline ends. CDR3 amino acids: CASSLAKGGTGELFF. The CDR3 DNA reads TGTGCCAGCAGCTTAGCGAAAGGCGGGACCGGGGAGCTGTTTTTT.